The 21 T cell receptor beta chains in this list originate from one sample, sequenced in a study of PD-L1 blockade in urothelial cancer. The protocol was immunoSEQ multiplex PCR, while the TCRdb copy is restricted to in-frame clones and leaves out a portion. This sample has 25,000 to 40,000 clones, with 84% found just once. The source was PBMCs, collected around atezolizumab (anti-PD-L1) treatment. The receptors come from a man in his sixties with urothelial cancer.

CDR3 in DNA: TGTGCCATCACCGAGGACAGGGCCGTAACTGAAGCTTTCTTT. Translating it yields CAITEDRAVTEAFF. This chain joins TRBV10-3 and TRBJ1-1; 8 nucleotides line up with TRBD1. The germline gives CDR1 ENHRY, CDR2 SYGVKD. CDR3 size: 14 residues. With V trimmed by 7 bases and J by 5 bases, 9 bases remained unmatched.

The chain is built from TRBV4-2 and TRBJ2-4, with TRBD1 matching 9 bases. Germline loops: CDR1 LGHNA, CDR2 YNFKEQ. The CDR3 has 15 amino acids. The V gene end was trimmed by 1 base and the J gene end by 8 bases; junction bases not matched to a gene: 6. CDR3 sequence (DNA): TGTGCCAGCAGCCAAGTACAGGGGGCGGAAGACATTCAGTACTTC. Its protein product is CASSQVQGAEDIQYF.

This sequence joins TRBV15 and TRBJ2-7; D perhaps matches TRBD2 (6 bases). Germline V CDR1 and CDR2: LNHNV, YYDKDF (reference sequence). The CDR3 consists of 16 residues. Trimming took off 2 bases at V and 0 bases at J, with 14 bases between the two ends. The CDR3 region is CATSRNPGSSSYEQYF. CDR3 nucleotide sequence: TGTGCCACCAGCAGAAACCCCGGGAGTAGCTCCTACGAGCAGTACTTC.

The chain recombines TRBV5-6 with TRBJ2-1; D might be TRBD1 (5 bases). Germline CDR1 reads SGHDT; CDR2 reads YYEEEE. V was clipped by 0 bases and J by 6 bases, with 13 bases between them. The CDR3 runs to 15 residues. The CDR3 DNA reads TGTGCCAGCAGCTTGGTGGCAGGGAAGGGCAATGAGCAGTTCTTC. Translation: CASSLVAGKGNEQFF. The complete variable domain, with remaining parts taken from reference TRBV5-6 and TRBJ2-1, reads DAGVTQSPTHLIKTRGQQVTLRCSPKSGHDTVSWYQQALGQGPQFIFQYYEEEERQRGNFPDRFSGHQFPNYSSELNVNALLLGDSALYLCASSLVAGKGNEQFFGPGTRLTVL.

The chain combines TRBV19 with TRBJ1-1, with D maybe TRBD1 (5 bases). Germline V lookup: CDR1 LNHDA, CDR2 SQIVND (reference sequence). CDR3 length equals 18 residues. V shed 5 bases and J shed 3 bases, with 25 bases lying between them. CDR3 region: CASSGGTVFTIIHTEAFF. The DNA for the CDR3 is TGTGCCAGTAGTGGCGGGACGGTATTTACTATTATTCACACTGAAGCTTTCTTT.

This chain connects TRBV5-6 to TRBJ2-7, with a tentative D call TRBD1 (7 bases). This CDR3 is built from 17 residues. The V gene lost 4 bases and the J gene lost 4 bases, with 24 bases spanning the gap. Germline V gene lookup returns CDR1 SGHDT and CDR2 YYEEEE. The CDR3 spells CASSPKFRGAGGYEQYF. CDR3 DNA sequence: TGTGCCAGCAGCCCAAAATTTAGGGGGGCAGGGGGTTACGAGCAGTACTTC.

This chain connects TRBV5-1 to TRBJ2-7; 9 nucleotides agree with TRBD1. V shed 6 bases, J shed 2 bases, and the junction held 12 bases outside the gene matches. Per the germline V gene, CDR1 is SGHRS and CDR2 is YFSETQ. This CDR3 has 16 amino acids. The CDR3 nucleotides are TGCGCCAGCACCAACTTTAGGGGACAGGGTCCCTACGAGCAGTACTTC. Residues: CASTNFRGQGPYEQYF.

This clone occurred once. The chain employs TRBV5-6 and TRBJ2-7; a weak D match, TRBD2 (6 bases). Per the germline V gene, CDR1 is SGHDT and CDR2 is YYEEEE. V was shortened by 4 bases and J by 3 bases, with 14 bases between the two germline ends. The CDR3 sequence is 14 residues long. This CDR3 is CASSPITGVYEQYF. The CDR3 DNA is TGTGCCAGCAGCCCCATCACGGGGGTCTACGAGCAGTACTTC.

The rearrangement uses TRBV6-6 and TRBJ2-1, with 14 bases lining up with TRBD2. V lost 3 bases and J lost 8; bases outside the gene matches: 3. This CDR3 has 15 residues. Per the germline V gene, CDR1 is MNHNY and CDR2 is SVGAGI (reference sequence). The CDR3 spells CASSYRLAGGDEQFF. CDR3 coding DNA: TGTGCCAGCAGTTATCGACTAGCGGGAGGGGATGAGCAGTTCTTC.

The chain links TRBV4-1 to TRBJ1-2; D is ambiguous. This CDR3 contains 14 residues. Germline V CDR1 and CDR2: MGHRA, YSYEKL. V lost 1 base to trimming and J lost 1 base, with 7 bases between them. This CDR3 reads CASSQVSLNYGYTF. DNA for the CDR3: TGCGCCAGCAGCCAAGTTTCACTTAACTATGGCTACACCTTC.

The chain couples TRBV9 to TRBJ1-3; D is undetermined. Germline V gene sequence: CDR1 SGDLS, CDR2 YYNGEE. The CDR3 sequence is 14 residues long. Between the trimmed V and J ends, which lost 3 bases and 0 bases, there was a span of 7 bases. The CDR3: CASSAGISGNTIYF. CDR3 in DNA: TGTGCCAGCAGCGCGGGGATCTCTGGAAACACCATATATTTT. Full variable domain (rest looked up from reference TRBV9 and TRBJ1-3): DSGVTQTPKHLITATGQRVTLRCSPRSGDLSVYWYQQSLDQGLQFLIQYYNGEERAKGNILERFSAQQFPDLHSELNLSSLELGDSALYFCASSAGISGNTIYFGEGSWLTVV.

This clone was detected only once. The chain employs TRBV5-1 and TRBJ2-7; 11 bases are a match to TRBD2. CDR1 and CDR2 (germline): SGHRS, YFSETQ. With 3 bases clipped from V and 2 bases from J, the junction kept 13 bases outside the gene matches. CDR3 length: 18 amino acids. The CDR3 here is CASSYRDVGTSGPYEQYF. The CDR3 coding sequence is TGCGCCAGCAGCTACCGGGACGTAGGGACTAGCGGCCCCTACGAGCAGTACTTC.

The chain carries TRBV6-6 and TRBJ2-7, with TRBD1 matching 7 bases. Unmatched junction bases numbered 4, after V lost 0 bases and J lost 2 bases. The CDR3 extends over 15 amino acids. Germline CDR1 and CDR2: MNHNY and SVGAGI (reference sequence). For the CDR3, the DNA is TGTGCCAGCAGTTACTCGTGGGACAGTACCTACGAGCAGTACTTC. This codes for CASSYSWDSTYEQYF.

The sample holds a few counts of this clone. The V gene is TRBV5-1, the J gene TRBJ1-3; D is uncertain. Per germline, CDR1 SGHRS and CDR2 YFSETQ. The ends were cut back, 0 bases at V and 0 bases at J, with 10 bases in the middle. The CDR3 spans 16 residues. The CDR3 DNA is TGCGCCAGCAGCTTGGTCGAGGCCGTCTCTGGAAACACCATATATTTT. This gives the protein CASSLVEAVSGNTIYF. The variable domain in full, completed from reference TRBV5-1 and TRBJ1-3, reads KAGVTQTPRYLIKTRGQQVTLSCSPISGHRSVSWYQQTPGQGLQFLFEYFSETQRNKGNFPGRFSGRQFSNSRSEMNVSTLELGDSALYLCASSLVEAVSGNTIYFGEGSWLTVV.

The chain has TRBV5-4 and TRBJ1-1, with 9 bases aligning to TRBD1. CDR1 and CDR2 (germline): SGHNT, YYREEE (reference sequence). This CDR3 has 15 amino acids. V shed 4 bases, J shed 1 base, and the junction held 5 bases outside the gene matches. The CDR3 DNA reads TGTGCCAGCAGCGGATGGGGACAGGGGAACACTGAAGCTTTCTTT. Encoded protein: CASSGWGQGNTEAFF. The full variable domain, completed using reference TRBV5-4 and TRBJ1-1, is ETGVTQSPTHLIKTRGQQVTLRCSSQSGHNTVSWYQQALGQGPQFIFQYYREEENGRGNFPPRFSGLQFPNYSSELNVNALELDDSALYLCASSGWGQGNTEAFFGQGTRLTVV.

The rearrangement links TRBV5-1 to TRBJ2-3, with 9 bases aligning to TRBD2. V trimming: 4 bases; J trimming: 4 bases; junction bases outside the gene matches: 7. This CDR3 region has 15 residues. Germline V gene data show CDR1 as SGHRS and CDR2 as YFSETQ. In DNA form, the CDR3 reads TGCGCCAGCAGCACCGGGACTAGCCATGCAGATACGCAGTATTTT. Amino acid sequence: CASSTGTSHADTQYF.

The chain has TRBV28 and TRBJ1-2; 8 nucleotides line up with TRBD1. Germline assignment: CDR1 MDHEN and CDR2 SYDVKM. This CDR3 region has 15 residues. The V gene end was trimmed by 2 bases and the J gene end by 6 bases; junction bases not matched to a gene: 8. CDR3 coding DNA: TGTGCCAGCAGTTTAGTCACAGGGGGAAGAAATGGCTACACCTTC. It translates to CASSLVTGGRNGYTF.

This chain uses TRBV11-2 with TRBJ1-1; no clear D. This CDR3 spans 15 amino acids. V was shortened by 5 bases and J by 0 bases, with 13 bases between the two germline ends. From germline, CDR1 is SGHAT and CDR2 FQNNGV. DNA of the CDR3: TGTGCCAGCAGCCAAGAGGAACTCATGAACACTGAAGCTTTCTTT. This sequence encodes CASSQEELMNTEAFF.

The chain links TRBV6-1 to TRBJ2-3; no clear D. Trimming removed 2 bases from V and 1 base from J, with 13 bases in between. This CDR3 spans 16 amino acids. Germline CDR1 is MNHNS and CDR2 is SASEGT. CDR3 protein: CASSELLAEGTDTQYF. The DNA for the CDR3 is TGTGCCAGCAGTGAACTTCTGGCCGAGGGCACAGATACGCAGTATTTT.

This chain uses TRBV7-2 with TRBJ2-3; D is undetermined. V lost 5 bases, J lost 5 bases, and 8 bases lay in between. The germline gives CDR1 SGHTA, CDR2 FQGNSA. CDR3 size: 12 residues. The CDR3 nucleotides are TGTGCCAGCAGCCCGGTCGGAGATACGCAGTATTTT. It codes for CASSPVGDTQYF.

This chain links TRBV6-6 with TRBJ1-6; 7 nucleotides align to TRBD1. The CDR3 has 14 amino acids. With 2 bases clipped from V and 10 bases from J, the junction kept 5 bases outside the gene matches. Germline CDR1 MNHNY, CDR2 SVGAGI (reference sequence). CDR3 in DNA: TGTGCCAGCAGTTACCCGGGACAGTTATCACCCCTCCACTTT. As protein: CASSYPGQLSPLHF.